The 21 T cell receptor beta chains below all came from one sample that was sequenced in a study of identical twins. TCRdb passed the 5' RACE reads through MiXCR, listing each CDR3 protein once. The repertoire holds around 490,000 distinct CDR3 sequences, 13% to 15% seen once, with about 0.97% in the top ten. This same sample was also taken into another study, of yellow fever vaccine responses in identical twins.

Specimen: CD4+ T cells sorted from blood. These receptors were obtained from a young woman in good health.

The chain uses TRBV6-5 and TRBJ2-5; no reliable D call. The length of the CDR3 is 12 residues. V lost 6 bases, J lost 5 bases, and 10 bases lay in between. Germline V gene lookup returns CDR1 MNHEY and CDR2 SVGAGI. Here the CDR3 DNA reads TGTGCCAGCAGGGACCCATCCGAGACCCAGTACTTC. It yields the protein CASRDPSETQYF.

The chain is built from TRBV15 and TRBJ2-3, with no clear D. Germline loops: CDR1 LNHNV, CDR2 YYDKDF (reference sequence). V was clipped by 7 bases and J by 2 bases, with 4 bases between them. CDR3 length: 11 amino acids. CDR3 in amino acids: CATNITDTQYF. DNA for the CDR3: TGTGCCACCAACATCACAGATACGCAGTATTTT.

The chain links TRBV9 to TRBJ2-7; 12 positions match TRBD2. The germline CDR1 and CDR2 sequences are SGDLS and YYNGEE. With 4 bases clipped from V and 9 bases from J, the junction kept 20 bases outside the gene matches. CDR3 length: 18 amino acids. CDR3 bases: TGTGCCAGCAGCCCCTACGGAGGACTAGCGGGGCCGACTACTGGGCAGTACTTC. It specifies CASSPYGGLAGPTTGQYF.

The rearrangement links TRBV9 to TRBJ2-2; tentative D call: TRBD1 (6 bases). This CDR3 comprises 13 residues. Looked up from germline, CDR1 is SGDLS and CDR2 is YYNGEE. The V gene lost 0 bases and the J gene lost 7 bases, with 7 bases spanning the gap. CDR3 coding DNA: TGTGCCAGCAGCGTAGCAGGGGTCGGGGAGCTGTTTTTT. This sequence encodes CASSVAGVGELFF.

Ten or more counts support this clonotype. The V gene is TRBV29-1, the J gene TRBJ2-2, with no clear D. V lost 4 bases, J lost 8 bases, and 5 bases lay in between. Germline CDR1 and CDR2: SQVTM and ANQGSEA. The CDR3 has 10 amino acids. The CDR3 here is CSVGAGELFF. As DNA, the CDR3 is TGCAGCGTTGGGGCTGGGGAGCTGTTTTTT.

This rearrangement joins TRBV10-3 to TRBJ2-7; D gene unclear. This CDR3 is built from 11 residues. V lost 2 bases and J lost 6, with 5 bases in between. Germline values: CDR1 ENHRY, CDR2 SYGVKD. Here the CDR3 DNA reads TGTGCCATCAGTGAGCTCGTCGAGCAGTACTTC. Translation gives CAISELVEQYF.

This clonotype was counted only a few times. The CDR3 DNA is TGTGCCAGCAGCCAAGATCAGGCATTTGGGGATGAGCAGTTCTTC. As protein: CASSQDQAFGDEQFF. The gene calls are TRBV3-1 and TRBJ2-1; D unresolved. Germline loops: CDR1 LGHDT, CDR2 YNNKEL (reference sequence). The V gene lost 0 bases and the J gene lost 8 bases, with 14 bases spanning the gap. The CDR3 totals 15 residues.

V is TRBV20-1 and J is TRBJ2-2; a weak D match, TRBD1 (5 bases). The ends were cut back, 3 bases at V and 1 base at J, with 15 bases in the middle. Germline V gene sequence: CDR1 DFQATT, CDR2 SNEGSKA (reference sequence). The CDR3 has 16 residues. CDR3 sequence (DNA): TGCAGTGCTAGCCCCAGGGAAAAGGGGAACACCGGGGAGCTGTTTTTT. Translation: CSASPREKGNTGELFF.

The gene calls are TRBV6-6 and TRBJ2-7, with no clear D. V dropped 2 bases and J dropped 2 bases, with 7 bases sitting between them. There are 13 residues in the CDR3. Germline V lookup: CDR1 MNHNY, CDR2 SVGAGI (reference sequence). The CDR3 DNA reads as TGTGCCAGCAGTTACGGCCCGGCCTACGAGCAGTACTTC. It translates to CASSYGPAYEQYF.

In this sample, this clonotype turned up many times. The V and J genes are TRBV12-3 or TRBV12-4 and TRBJ2-2; 10 positions agree with TRBD1. CDR3 length equals 14 residues. Trimming at V came to 6 bases and at J to 7 bases, leaving 5 bases not matched to a gene. Here the CDR3 DNA reads TGTGCCAGCAGGAGACAGGGGGCTGACGGGGAGCTGTTTTTT. As protein: CASRRQGADGELFF.

The rearrangement joins TRBV7-9 to TRBJ2-1; D not certain. Between the trimmed V and J ends, which lost 1 base and 5 bases, there was a span of 6 bases. This CDR3 region has 13 residues. CDR1 and CDR2 (germline): SEHNR, FQNEAQ (reference sequence). The CDR3: CASSLDINNEQFF. The CDR3 DNA reads TGTGCCAGCAGCTTAGACATAAACAATGAGCAGTTCTTC. Based on the CDR3 plus reference TRBV7-9 and TRBJ2-1, the full variable domain is DTGVSQNPRHKITKRGQNVTFRCDPISEHNRLYWYRQTLGQGPEFLTYFQNEAQLEKSRLLSDRFSAERPKGSFSTLEIQRTEQGDSAMYLCASSLDINNEQFFGPGTRLTVL.

The gene calls are TRBV5-1 and TRBJ1-5; D not certain. Trimming removed 4 bases from V and 2 bases from J, with 10 bases in between. Germline V gene sequence: CDR1 SGHRS, CDR2 YFSETQ. The CDR3 is made up of 14 amino acids. The CDR3 loop is CASSTDGGNQPQHF. As DNA, the CDR3 is TGCGCCAGCAGCACGGACGGAGGCAATCAGCCCCAGCATTTT.

Comments on this clonotype: A clone one base away is much larger, so this may be a read error. The V gene is TRBV20-1, the J gene TRBJ2-3; 7 bases map to TRBD2. With 3 bases clipped from V and 5 bases from J, the junction kept 14 bases outside the gene matches. Germline V gene sequence: CDR1 DFQATT, CDR2 SNEGSKA (reference sequence). The CDR3 is made up of 16 amino acids. The CDR3, as DNA: TGCAGTGCTAGTGGGGCTCGCGGGAGTGTTCGAGATACGCAGTATTTT. It encodes CSASGARGSVRDTQYF.

This clonotype appeared a few times. The chain joins TRBV6-1 to TRBJ2-3; D remains ambiguous. CDR1 is MNHNS, CDR2 SASEGT, per germline. V was pared by 6 bases and J by 4 bases, with 17 bases between. The CDR3 contains 15 residues. In DNA, the CDR3 is TGTGCCAGCAGAGGCCAGATAAGCGTCCCAGATACGCAGTATTTT. Translating gives CASRGQISVPDTQYF.

This clonotype was observed at least ten times. The gene calls are TRBV7-6 and TRBJ1-6, with no clear D. Germline V gene lookup returns CDR1 SGHVS and CDR2 FNYEAQ. This CDR3 is built from 14 residues. V dropped 5 bases and J dropped 4 bases, with 9 bases sitting between them. This chain's CDR3 is CASSAGGYNSPLHF. CDR3 DNA sequence: TGTGCCAGCAGCGCGGGAGGTTATAATTCACCCCTCCACTTT.

This clonotype was seen more than once but under ten times. In DNA form, the CDR3 reads TGTGCCAGCAGCTTAGTTAGCGGGAGCTACTCTAGAATAGCCAAAAACATTCAGTACTTC. Its protein product is CASSLVSGSYSRIAKNIQYF. The chain couples TRBV11-2 to TRBJ2-4; 9 bases line up with TRBD2. The CDR3 consists of 20 residues. CDR1 and CDR2 (germline): SGHAT, FQNNGV. V trimming: 1 base; J trimming: 0 bases; junction bases outside the gene matches: 13.

This clonotype was counted between two and nine times. The gene calls are TRBV29-1 and TRBJ2-2; 14 bases match TRBD2. Germline V gives CDR1 SQVTM, CDR2 ANQGSEA. The CDR3 extends over 14 amino acids. V trimming: 7 bases; J trimming: 6 bases; junction bases outside the gene matches: 4. In nucleotides, the CDR3 is TGCAGCGGCGGGACTAGCGGGAGATCCGGGGAGCTGTTTTTT. Translation gives CSGGTSGRSGELFF.

In this sample, this clonotype turned up many times. The chain uses TRBV7-2 and TRBJ1-6; D call uncertain. The CDR3 runs to 12 residues. Trimming cost V 6 bases and J 9 bases, with 9 bases left between them. Germline assignment: CDR1 SGHTA and CDR2 FQGNSA. CDR3 DNA sequence: TGTGCCAGCAGTTCGAGGGTTTCACCCCTCCACTTT. Its translation: CASSSRVSPLHF.

This clonotype was observed a few times. This chain uses TRBV4-3 with TRBJ2-1; D gene uncertain. V lost 0 bases and J lost 4, with 13 bases in between. In germline, CDR1 is LGHNA, CDR2 YSLEER. There are 16 residues in the CDR3. This chain's CDR3 is CASSQDQYGIYNEQFF. CDR3 bases: TGCGCCAGCAGCCAAGATCAGTATGGGATTTACAATGAGCAGTTCTTC.

This clonotype came up a few times. This sequence joins TRBV5-1 and TRBJ2-7; possibly TRBD1 for D (5 bases). V was pared by 0 bases and J by 5 bases, with 9 bases between. Germline V lookup: CDR1 SGHRS, CDR2 YFSETQ. CDR3 length equals 13 residues. The CDR3 nucleotides are TGCGCCAGCAGCTTGGTAGGGGTCAACGAGCAGTACTTC. Its translation is CASSLVGVNEQYF. Full variable domain (remainder filled in from reference TRBV5-1 and TRBJ2-7): KAGVTQTPRYLIKTRGQQVTLSCSPISGHRSVSWYQQTPGQGLQFLFEYFSETQRNKGNFPGRFSGRQFSNSRSEMNVSTLELGDSALYLCASSLVGVNEQYFGPGTRLTVT.

DNA of the CDR3: TGCAGTGGACAAAGGGCTAGCGGGGGGAACCAAGAGACCCAGTACTTC. Residues: CSGQRASGGNQETQYF. V and J are TRBV20-1 and TRBJ2-5; 11 nucleotides align to TRBD2. Germline V lookup: CDR1 DFQATT, CDR2 SNEGSKA (reference sequence). J gave up 0 bases and V 7 bases, and 10 bases lay outside the gene matches. This CDR3 region has 16 residues.